The rows below give T cell receptor beta chains drawn from one sample of a study of cytomegalovirus exposure and HLA in healthy donors. Only in-frame clones appear in the TCRdb table, and some are missing; sequencing was by immunoSEQ multiplex PCR. The data hold under 150,000 clones, with under 85% observed a single time. Material: PBMCs. The receptor set was obtained from a man aged 25-45 years in good health and CMV-seronegative. The CDR3 runs from the conserved cysteine through the conserved F or W. Fields, in order: V gene, clone size, D gene, J gene, CDR3 DNA, CDR3 protein. The D gene is left open where the match is weak. Size is stated for part of the rows, as once, few or many counts, or as a class when the clone is expanded.

TRBV6-6	-	TRBD1	TRBJ2-1	TGTGCCAGCAGTTACTGGGACAGGGACAATGAGCAGTTCTTC	CASSYWDRDNEQFF
TRBV4-1	-	TRBD1	TRBJ1-2	TGCGCCAGCAGCCAAGATGACAGGGTAGCGTCTCCTGATGGCTACACCTTC	CASSQDDRVASPDGYTF
TRBV18	-	TRBD1	TRBJ1-5	TGTGCCAGCTCACCTTCAGCTTATCGACAGGGGAATCAGCCCCAGCATTTT	CASSPSAYRQGNQPQHF
TRBV19	-	TRBD2	TRBJ2-1	TGTGCCAGTAGTGTAGCGGGTCAATCCTACAATGAGCAGTTCTTC	CASSVAGQSYNEQFF
TRBV27	few	-	TRBJ2-5	TGTGCCAGCAGTTCAGGCAAGGAGACCCAGTACTTC	CASSSGKETQYF
TRBV6-6	-	-	TRBJ1-6	TGTGCCAGCACAGGGCAACATAATTCCCCCCTCCACTTT	CASTGQHNSPLHF
TRBV2	-	-	TRBJ2-1	TGTGCCAGCAGTGAAATCCGAAAGCTGTTCTTC	CASSEIRKLFF
TRBV27	once	TRBD1	TRBJ1-5	TGTGCCAGCAGTCCACAGGGGGCAGGGGGCAATCAGCCCCAGCATTTT	CASSPQGAGGNQPQHF
TRBV28	-	TRBD1	TRBJ2-7	TGTGCCAGCAGGGAAGCCGGGACAGATCCCTACGAGCAGTACTTC	CASREAGTDPYEQYF
TRBV18	-	TRBD1	TRBJ1-3	TGTGCCAGCTCACCACAGGGACAGTTTGGAAACACCATATATTTT	CASSPQGQFGNTIYF
TRBV11-2	-	-	TRBJ2-1	TGTGCCAGCAGGACCTCGGGACTTTACAATGAGCAGTTCTTC	CASRTSGLYNEQFF
TRBV4-3	-	TRBD1	TRBJ1-1	TGCGCCAGCAGCCCGAGACGGGACAGTGAAGCTTTCTTT	CASSPRRDSEAFF
TRBV11-3	-	-	TRBJ2-1	TGTGCCAGCAGCCCTGGAGGTGCGGGGTACAATGAGCAGTTCTTC	CASSPGGAGYNEQFF
TRBV7-9	-	TRBD2	TRBJ2-7	TGTGCCAGCAGCCCAGGAGGTAGCGGGAGAGACGAGCAGTACTTC	CASSPGGSGRDEQYF
TRBV5-1	-	TRBD2	TRBJ2-7	TGCGCCAGCAGCACAACAGCGGGAGCGGTCTACGAGCAGTACTTC	CASSTTAGAVYEQYF
TRBV11-3	few	TRBD2	TRBJ2-1	TGTGCCAGCAGCTTAACTAGCGGGGCCTCCAATGAGCAGTTCTTC	CASSLTSGASNEQFF
TRBV7-6	-	TRBD1	TRBJ2-7	TGTGCCAGCAGGAAGACAGGGGGCTCCGACGAGCAGTACTTC	CASRKTGGSDEQYF
TRBV4-3	few	-	TRBJ2-1	TGCGCCAGCAGCCAAGATAGGCGGGATGTCCCCTACAATGAGCAGTTCTTC	CASSQDRRDVPYNEQFF
TRBV6-5	few	TRBD1	TRBJ1-6	TGTGCCAGCAGTTACCGACAGGGGTCTTCACCCCTCCACTTT	CASSYRQGSSPLHF
TRBV18	-	-	TRBJ2-7	TGTGCCAGCTCACCACCCAGGTTTTCCTACGAGCAGTACTTC	CASSPPRFSYEQYF
TRBV6-6	-	TRBD1	TRBJ2-3	TGTGCCAGCAGAACAGGGGTGGGAGATACGCAGTATTTT	CASRTGVGDTQYF
TRBV7-6	-	-	TRBJ2-2	TGTGCCAGCAGCCGGACAGTCACCGGGGAGCTGTTTTTT	CASSRTVTGELFF
TRBV6-1	few	TRBD1	TRBJ2-7	TGTGCCAGCAGTGAAGAGGAAGGGACAGGGCCTTACGAGCAGTACTTC	CASSEEEGTGPYEQYF
TRBV6-5	-	TRBD1	TRBJ2-7	TGTGCCAGCAGTTTAGACAGGGAGAGAACCTACGAGCAGTACTTC	CASSLDRERTYEQYF
TRBV27	-	-	TRBJ1-1	TGTGCCAGCAGTTTTGGACACCTGAACACTGAAGCTTTCTTT	CASSFGHLNTEAFF
TRBV2	-	TRBD1	TRBJ2-1	TGTGCCAGCAGGGCGACAGGGACCAATGAGCAGTTCTTC	CASRATGTNEQFF
TRBV10-2	few	-	TRBJ1-1	TGCGCCAGCAGTGAGTTTGGACAGAACACTGAAGCTTTCTTT	CASSEFGQNTEAFF
TRBV4-3	-	TRBD2	TRBJ2-3	TGCGCCAGCAGCCAAGCTCTAGCGGGGGGAAAGGGTACGCAGTATTTT	CASSQALAGGKGTQYF
TRBV5-4	-	-	TRBJ1-2	TGTGCCAGCAGCTTGGAACCAGGGTCTATCTATGGCTACACCTTC	CASSLEPGSIYGYTF
TRBV4-3	-	-	TRBJ2-7	TGCGCCAGCAGCCAAGCCCTAGAATACGAGCAGTACTTC	CASSQALEYEQYF
TRBV7-2	-	-	TRBJ2-2	TGTGCCAGCAGCTTCTGGGGGCTGGCCGGGGAGCTGTTTTTT	CASSFWGLAGELFF
TRBV6-5	-	TRBD1	TRBJ2-7	TGTGCCAGCTCGCTGACAGGGGATTCCTACGAGCAGTACTTC	CASSLTGDSYEQYF